This entry features one T cell receptor (beta chain) sequence. It lacks a known antigen. No base quality values were provided; no much bigger clone lies one nucleotide off. The immunoSEQ Assay was used to sequence TCRbeta CDR3 regions. After extraction, genomic DNA underwent amplification by bias-controlled multiplex PCR, followed by high-throughput sequencing. In the original analysis: To quantify the absolute abundance of every unique TCRbeta CDR3 region, sequences were collapsed and filtered. T cell fraction was estimated by normalizing TCRbeta template counts to usable DNA, with usable DNA measured through amplification of reference genes found in all nucleated cells. Repertoire TCRs were annotated as SARS-CoV-2-specific by exact matching of V gene, CDR3 amino acid sequence and J gene to a known reactive TCR set. The reference SARS-CoV-2 TCR set came from MIRA and was filtered for enrichment in COVID-19-positive ImmuneCODE repertoires, removing public or cross-reactive TCRs. Drawing on the MIRA antigens, annotated TCRs were analysed further at the level of specific ORF or position within ORF. Depth was the summed frequency of annotated unique rearrangements, while breadth was defined as annotated unique rearrangements over total unique productive rearrangements. Two-sided Wilcoxon rank-sum tests were used to compare TCR breadth between groups. Drawn from immuneACCESS, this table holds only the in-frame rearrangements with V and J called that TCRdb kept. Clones are partly lost; checked studies trace under half to an unresolved V gene and leave the rest unexplained. V, J and clone size are those of that table, while D and trimming were read from the DNA. A total of 350,000 to 450,000 clones appear in this sample, approximately 81% of them only once. The top ten clonotypes cover around 3% of the sample.

This entry is derived from a study of Ad26.COV2.S vaccination and SARS-CoV-2 variants (dated by TCRdb to the early 2020s). Looking at the study overall: Donors in the vaccine arm were drawn from COV1001, a multicentre, randomized, double-blind, placebo-controlled phase I-IIa trial testing Ad26.COV2.S in healthy adults. Dosing of Ad26.COV2.S was intramuscular, at either 5x10^10 or 1x10^11 viral particles, delivered as one shot or as two shots spaced 56 days apart. Sequencing of the TCRbeta repertoire served to evaluate the specificity and breadth of SARS-CoV-2-reactive T cell receptors following Ad26.COV2.S vaccination. A total of about 30 samples were included in the TCR-sequenced set, comprising around 19 Ad26.COV2.S vaccine recipients, 5 placebo recipients and 8 SARS-CoV-2 convalescent individuals. Trial participants were randomized into five groups of five, in which low-dose or high-dose Ad26.COV2.S was given once or twice, or placebo was given on both occasions. Throughout the experiments and outcome assessment, investigators stayed blinded to trial group allocation. The paper as a whole reports these results and caveats: Comparing responses between vaccine doses or regimens was not something the study was powered to do. Ad26.COV2.S recipients had higher spike-specific TCR breadth than placebo recipients (P = 0.0014). Vaccine and placebo recipients had comparable non-spike TCR breadth, which fits with the vaccine containing only spike. The authors noted that total T cell responses may have been underestimated by the TCR breadth and depth analyses. After vaccination, spike-specific CD8+ and CD4+ T cell responses were reported to show substantial breadth.

Reading from cysteine to phenylalanine, the CDR3 counts 14 amino acids. Left in the record is the CDR3 DNA by itself, 42 bases read in frame from the first base. The germline V gene (reference sequence) yields MNHEY for CDR1 and SMNVEV for CDR2. V lost 3 bases and J lost 8 bases; the stretch between them is 11 bases long. Interpreted using the paper, the treatment or condition label stands for: approximately 18 received Ad26.COV2.S at low or high dose, single or two shots; a few received placebo; per-sample allocation not given. Repertoires of vaccine and placebo recipients were sequenced from samples taken on day 63 after the first injection. Cohort 1b enrolled 25 or so adults aged 18-55 years at a single site in Boston, USA, between 29 July and 7 August 2020. As a vaccine, Ad26.COV2.S was a replication-incompetent adenovirus type 26 vector that expressed a prefusion-stabilized SARS-CoV-2 spike protein derived from the original Wuhan strain.

The receptor comes from a person between 18 and 65 years old who received the Ad26.COV2.S COVID-19 vaccine or a placebo. Sequencing used peripheral blood, obtained in a trial of Ad26.COV2.S vaccine versus placebo. This chain is built from TRBV27 and TRBJ1-6; the D gene remains uncertain. The nucleotide sequence reads TGTGCCAGCAGTTTGGCCGGCCAGTATTCACCCCTCCACTTT. Its translation is CASSLAGQYSPLHF.